Presented here are 13 T cell receptor beta chains from one specimen sequenced in a study of T-cell memory formation after mild COVID-19. MiXCR, applied by TCRdb to the 5' RACE reads, yields one record per CDR3 protein. Found here are about 190,000 distinct CDR3 sequences, approximately 10% of them singletons; the top ten hold 3% to 3.5%. Sequenced sample: PBMCs or a T cell subset sorted from them (not recorded which). All receptors derive from a man between 18 and 29 years old who had mild COVID-19 (a few samples of this study predate the infection). Cell type and time point are not known.

The CDR3 sequence: CASSQAARQETQYF. In DNA form, the CDR3 reads TGCGCCAGCAGCCAAGCCGCCAGGCAAGAGACCCAGTACTTC. V and J are TRBV4-1 and TRBJ2-5; no clear D. Germline V gene lookup returns CDR1 MGHRA and CDR2 YSYEKL. The length of the CDR3 is 14 residues. Trimming took 1 base from V and 2 from J, leaving 8 bases between them.

This clonotype has only a few counts. The chain combines TRBV9 with TRBJ2-3; the D gene is possibly TRBD2 (6 bases). Germline CDR1 is SGDLS and CDR2 is YYNGEE. This CDR3 is built from 16 residues. Trimming removed 7 bases at V and 1 base at J, with 19 bases between. The CDR3 spells CASGDSAASRTDTQYF. In DNA form, the CDR3 reads TGTGCCAGCGGGGACTCCGCGGCCTCGCGCACAGATACGCAGTATTTT. Drawing the rest from reference TRBV9 and TRBJ2-3, the complete variable domain is DSGVTQTPKHLITATGQRVTLRCSPRSGDLSVYWYQQSLDQGLQFLIQYYNGEERAKGNILERFSAQQFPDLHSELNLSSLELGDSALYFCASGDSAASRTDTQYFGPGTRLTVL.

The table lists this clonotype with a few counts. The chain couples TRBV11-2 to TRBJ2-4; D gene uncertain. Trimming pared 4 bases from V and 0 bases from J, leaving 13 bases between. CDR3 length: 16 residues. Germline V gene lookup returns CDR1 SGHAT and CDR2 FQNNGV. The CDR3 spells CASSSFGSIAKNIQYF. CDR3 DNA sequence: TGTGCCAGCAGCTCTTTCGGCAGTATAGCCAAAAACATTCAGTACTTC.

This clonotype was counted only a few times. The DNA of the CDR3 is TGCGCCAGCAGCCACCCATCGGGCCAGGGGGCAATTGGTGGAAACACCATATATTTT. It specifies CASSHPSGQGAIGGNTIYF. The chain is built from TRBV4-1 and TRBJ1-3; 8 bases are a match to TRBD1. Trimming at V came to 3 bases and at J to 3 bases, leaving 16 bases not matched to a gene. Germline V gene sequence: CDR1 MGHRA, CDR2 YSYEKL. CDR3 size: 19 residues.

The rearrangement uses TRBV5-4 and TRBJ2-3, with 7 bases matching TRBD2. CDR3 length: 15 residues. The V gene end was trimmed by 4 bases and the J gene end by 4 bases; junction bases not matched to a gene: 9. In germline, CDR1 is SGHNT, CDR2 YYREEE (reference sequence). The CDR3 spells CASSPATSVPDTQYF. The CDR3 nucleotides are TGTGCCAGCAGCCCCGCAACTAGCGTCCCAGATACGCAGTATTTT.

V is TRBV12-3 or TRBV12-4 and J is TRBJ1-2; the match to TRBD1 covers 7 bases. The length of the CDR3 is 14 residues. Germline trimming cut 6 bases from V and 1 base from J; bases unmatched to any gene: 5. CDR3 in DNA: TGTGCCAGCAGGGAGACAGGGAGTAACTATGGCTACACCTTC. Encoded protein: CASRETGSNYGYTF.

This chain joins TRBV7-3 and TRBJ2-2, with D uncertain. The germline V gene encodes CDR1 SGHTA and CDR2 FQGTGA. Between the trimmed V and J ends, which lost 5 bases and 1 base, there was a span of 11 bases. CDR3 length: 15 residues. The CDR3 region has the DNA TGTGCCAGCAGCCTGGGAACGATGAACACCGGGGAGCTGTTTTTT. The encoded protein is CASSLGTMNTGELFF.

The rearrangement joins TRBV7-2 to TRBJ1-2, with TRBD1 matching 8 bases. The V gene's germline CDR1 is SGHTA and CDR2 FQGNSA. This CDR3 comprises 15 residues. V was clipped by 5 bases and J by 4 bases; unmatched bases: 9. CDR3 amino acids: CASSVDRGISYGYTF. CDR3 coding DNA: TGTGCCAGCAGCGTAGACAGGGGAATTAGCTATGGCTACACCTTC.

This clonotype was seen only a few times. The CDR3 bases are TGCGCCAGCAGTTCGGGGGCCGGGGAGCTGTTTTTT. Protein sequence: CASSSGAGELFF. V usage is TRBV5-1 and J usage is TRBJ2-2; TRBD2 is a possible D gene (6 bases). Germline values: CDR1 SGHRS, CDR2 YFSETQ. Deletions cut 5 bases from V and 6 bases from J, with 8 bases between. The CDR3 runs 12 residues.

The chain couples TRBV28 to TRBJ1-1; D possibly corresponds to TRBD1 (5 bases). V was trimmed by 3 bases and J by 1 base, leaving 12 bases between them. The germline V gene encodes CDR1 MDHEN and CDR2 SYDVKM. The CDR3 is 15 amino acids. The CDR3 nucleotides are TGTGCCAGCAGTTTTCCGGGGGACCCGAACACTGAAGCTTTCTTT. This sequence encodes CASSFPGDPNTEAFF.

The chain recombines TRBV5-5 with TRBJ2-7; D may be TRBD1 or TRBD2 (6 bases each). The V end lost 5 bases, the J end lost 7 bases, and 19 bases lay between the germline ends. This CDR3 spans 14 amino acids. Germline CDR1 reads SGHKS; CDR2 reads YYEKEE (reference sequence). CDR3 nucleotide sequence: TGTGCCAGCAGTTACTCAGGGGAGGTGAGTGAGCAGTACGTC. Translated: CASSYSGEVSEQYV.

This clonotype was counted at least ten times. The CDR3 spells CASSPGRGASYNEQFF. CDR3 in DNA: TGTGCCAGCAGCCCCGGGCGGGGGGCCTCCTACAATGAGCAGTTCTTC. The chain carries TRBV7-3 and TRBJ2-1; 8 nucleotides line up with TRBD2. V lost 5 bases and J lost 0; bases outside the gene matches: 6. The CDR3 contains 16 residues. CDR1 and CDR2 (germline): SGHTA, FQGTGA.

This clonotype was recorded many times. The chain combines TRBV4-1 with TRBJ2-5, with 9 bases that match TRBD1. Germline V lookup: CDR1 MGHRA, CDR2 YSYEKL. The CDR3 is 14 residues long. The V gene end was trimmed by 4 bases and the J gene end by 5 bases; junction bases not matched to a gene: 5. CDR3 in amino acids: CASSRDREMETQYF. The DNA of the CDR3 is TGCGCCAGCAGCCGGGACAGGGAGATGGAGACCCAGTACTTC.